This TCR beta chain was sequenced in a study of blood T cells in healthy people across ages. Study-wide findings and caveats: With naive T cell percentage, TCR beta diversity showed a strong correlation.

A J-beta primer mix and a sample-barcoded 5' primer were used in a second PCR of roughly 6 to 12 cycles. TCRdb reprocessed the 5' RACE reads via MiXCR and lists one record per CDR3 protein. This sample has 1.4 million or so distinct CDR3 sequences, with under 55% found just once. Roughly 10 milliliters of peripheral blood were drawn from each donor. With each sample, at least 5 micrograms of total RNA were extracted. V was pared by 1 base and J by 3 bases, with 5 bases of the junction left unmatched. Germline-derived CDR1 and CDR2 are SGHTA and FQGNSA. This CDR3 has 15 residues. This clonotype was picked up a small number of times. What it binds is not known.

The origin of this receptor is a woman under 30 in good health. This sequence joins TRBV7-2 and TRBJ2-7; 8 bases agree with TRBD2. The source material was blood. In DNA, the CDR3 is TGTGCCAGCAGCTTAGGTAGCGGGACTAGCTACGAGCAGTACTTC. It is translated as CASSLGSGTSYEQYF.